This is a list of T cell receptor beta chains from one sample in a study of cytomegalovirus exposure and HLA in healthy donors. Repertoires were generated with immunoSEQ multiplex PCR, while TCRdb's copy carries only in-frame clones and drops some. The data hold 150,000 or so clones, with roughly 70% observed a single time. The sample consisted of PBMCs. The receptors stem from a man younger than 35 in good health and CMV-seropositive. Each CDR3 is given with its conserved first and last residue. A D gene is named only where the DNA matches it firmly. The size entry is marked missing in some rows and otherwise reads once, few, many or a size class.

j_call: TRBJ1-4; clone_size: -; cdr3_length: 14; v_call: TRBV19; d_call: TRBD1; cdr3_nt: TGTGCCAGTAGTAGTTACAGGGGTGCTGAAAAACTGTTTTTT; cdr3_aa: CASSSYRGAEKLFF
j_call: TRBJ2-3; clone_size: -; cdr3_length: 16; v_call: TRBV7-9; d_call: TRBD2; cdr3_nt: TGTGCCAGCAGCTTCGCGGGGGGCGGGGGAGGAGATACGCAGTATTTT; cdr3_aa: CASSFAGGGGGDTQYF
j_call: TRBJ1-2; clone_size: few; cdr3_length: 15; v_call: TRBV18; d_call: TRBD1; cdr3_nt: TGTGCCAGCGCAGAGAAGGGACAGGGGGCGGTTGGCTACACCTTC; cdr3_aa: CASAEKGQGAVGYTF
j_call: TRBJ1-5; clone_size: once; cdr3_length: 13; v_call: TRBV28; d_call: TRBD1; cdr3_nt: TGTGCCAGCAGGGGACAGGGGGGCCAGCCCCAGCATTTT; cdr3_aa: CASRGQGGQPQHF
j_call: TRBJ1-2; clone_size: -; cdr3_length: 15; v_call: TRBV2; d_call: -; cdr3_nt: TGTGCCAGCAGTGACCGGGACACCTTCTTCTATGGCTACACCTTC; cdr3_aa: CASSDRDTFFYGYTF
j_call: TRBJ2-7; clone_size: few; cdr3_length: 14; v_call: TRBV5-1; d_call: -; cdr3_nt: TGCGCCAGCAGCTTAGACCGGACAGCTTACGAGCAGTACTTC; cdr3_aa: CASSLDRTAYEQYF
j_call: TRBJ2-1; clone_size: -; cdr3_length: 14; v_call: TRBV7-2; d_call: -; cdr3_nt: TGTGCCAGCAGCTCCCGGGTGGTTGCTAACGGGCAGTTCTTC; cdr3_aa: CASSSRVVANGQFF
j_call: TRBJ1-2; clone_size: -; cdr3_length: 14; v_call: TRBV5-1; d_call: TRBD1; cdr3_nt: TGCGCCAGCAGCTTAGACAGGGGCAGTCTAGGCTACACCTTC; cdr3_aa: CASSLDRGSLGYTF
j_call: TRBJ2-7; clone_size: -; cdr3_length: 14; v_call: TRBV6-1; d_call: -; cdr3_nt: TGTGCCAGCAGTCCACGGGGAACCCCCTACGAGCAGTACTTC; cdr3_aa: CASSPRGTPYEQYF
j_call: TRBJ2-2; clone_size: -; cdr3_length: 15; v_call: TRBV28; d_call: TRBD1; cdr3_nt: TGTGCCAGCAGTACCGGACAGGGGATTCCCGGGGAGCTGTTTTTT; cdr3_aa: CASSTGQGIPGELFF
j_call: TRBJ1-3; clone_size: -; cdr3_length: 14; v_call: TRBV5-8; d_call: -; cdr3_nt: TGTGCCAGCAGCTTGGGTGGCACTGGAAACACCATATATTTT; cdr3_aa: CASSLGGTGNTIYF
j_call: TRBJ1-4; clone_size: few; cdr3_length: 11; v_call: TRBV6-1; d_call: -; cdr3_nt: TGTGCCGCTGGGAGGCGGGAAAAACTGTTTTTT; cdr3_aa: CAAGRREKLFF
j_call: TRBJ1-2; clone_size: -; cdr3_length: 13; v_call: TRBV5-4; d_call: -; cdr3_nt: TGTGCCAGCAGCTTCGACACGAACTATGGCTACACCTTC; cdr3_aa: CASSFDTNYGYTF
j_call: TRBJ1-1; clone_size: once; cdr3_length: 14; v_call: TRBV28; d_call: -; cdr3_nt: TGTGCCAGCAATCAAGCCAATATGAACACTGAAGCTTTCTTT; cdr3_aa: CASNQANMNTEAFF
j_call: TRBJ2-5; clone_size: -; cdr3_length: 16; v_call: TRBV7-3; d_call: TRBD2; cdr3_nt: TGTGCCAGCAGCTTAAGGGGTAGCGGGGGGCAAGAGACCCAGTACTTC; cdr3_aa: CASSLRGSGGQETQYF
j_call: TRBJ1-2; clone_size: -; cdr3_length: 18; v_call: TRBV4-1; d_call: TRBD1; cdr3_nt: TGCGCCAGCAGCCAAGATACTCCCGGTGCGGGACAGGCGAATGGCTACACCTTC; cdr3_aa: CASSQDTPGAGQANGYTF
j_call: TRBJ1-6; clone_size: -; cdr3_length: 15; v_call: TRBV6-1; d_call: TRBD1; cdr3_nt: TGTGCCAGCAGTGAATTACAGGGGCCTAATTCACCCCTCCACTTT; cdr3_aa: CASSELQGPNSPLHF
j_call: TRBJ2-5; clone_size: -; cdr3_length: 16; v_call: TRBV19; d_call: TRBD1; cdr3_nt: TGTGCCAGTAGTATTCTTAGTGGGACAGCCCAAGAGACCCAGTACTTC; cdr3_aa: CASSILSGTAQETQYF
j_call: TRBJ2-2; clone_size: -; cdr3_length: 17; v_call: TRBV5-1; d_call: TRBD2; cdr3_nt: TGCGCCAGCAGCGGAGGGCTAGCGGGGGTGAACACCGGGGAGCTGTTTTTT; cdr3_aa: CASSGGLAGVNTGELFF
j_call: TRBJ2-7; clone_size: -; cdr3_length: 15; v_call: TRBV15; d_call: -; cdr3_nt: TGTGCCACCAGCAGAGCCAGGGCAGGGTCCTACGAGCAGTACTTC; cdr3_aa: CATSRARAGSYEQYF
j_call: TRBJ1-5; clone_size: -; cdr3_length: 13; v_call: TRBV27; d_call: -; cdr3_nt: TGTGCCAGCAGTTCGAGGGGCAATCAGCCCCAGCATTTT; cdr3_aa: CASSSRGNQPQHF
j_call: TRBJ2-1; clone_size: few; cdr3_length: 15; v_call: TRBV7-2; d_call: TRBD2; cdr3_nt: TGTGCCAGACAAAAGCGGGGGGCCAGTGGGGGAGAGCAGTTCTTC; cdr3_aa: CARQKRGASGGEQFF
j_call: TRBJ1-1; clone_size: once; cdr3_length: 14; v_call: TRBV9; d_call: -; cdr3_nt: TGTGCCGGCAGCGTAGCAGGGATGAACACTGAAGCTTTCTTT; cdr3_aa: CAGSVAGMNTEAFF
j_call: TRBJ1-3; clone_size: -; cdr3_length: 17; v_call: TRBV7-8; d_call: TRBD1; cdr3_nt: TGTGCCAGCAGCTCTTCCAGGAACAGGGGATCTGGAAACACCATATATTTT; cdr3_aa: CASSSSRNRGSGNTIYF
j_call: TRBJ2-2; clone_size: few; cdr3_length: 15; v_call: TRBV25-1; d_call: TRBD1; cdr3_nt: TGTGCCAGCGCCGGGACAGGGCAACGCACCGGGGAGCTGTTTTTT; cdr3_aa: CASAGTGQRTGELFF
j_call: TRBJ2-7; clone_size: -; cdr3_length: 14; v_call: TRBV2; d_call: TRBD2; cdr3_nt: TGTGCCAGCCAGACTAGCGGGGGGAAAAACGAGCAGTACTTC; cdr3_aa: CASQTSGGKNEQYF
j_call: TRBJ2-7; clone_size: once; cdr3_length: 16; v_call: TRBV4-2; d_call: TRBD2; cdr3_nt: TGTGCCAGCAGCCCAGTTGGGTGGACTAGCCCCCACGAGCAGTACTTC; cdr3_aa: CASSPVGWTSPHEQYF
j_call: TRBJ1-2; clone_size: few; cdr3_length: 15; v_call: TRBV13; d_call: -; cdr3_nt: TGTGCCAGCAGCCCCCGGGGAGGGGCGGGATATGGCTACACCTTC; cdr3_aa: CASSPRGGAGYGYTF
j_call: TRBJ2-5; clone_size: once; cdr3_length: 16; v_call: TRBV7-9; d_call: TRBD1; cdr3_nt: TGTGCCAGCAGCCCCAGGGGGGGACAGGGGGCAAAGACCCAGTACTTC; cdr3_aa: CASSPRGGQGAKTQYF
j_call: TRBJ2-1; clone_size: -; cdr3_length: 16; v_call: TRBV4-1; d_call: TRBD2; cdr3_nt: TGCGCCAGCAGCCATTTTAGCGGGGGGCTCTACAATGAGCAGTTCTTC; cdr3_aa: CASSHFSGGLYNEQFF
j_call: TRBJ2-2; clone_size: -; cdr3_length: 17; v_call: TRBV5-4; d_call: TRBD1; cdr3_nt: TGTGCCAGCAGCTTGGTTAGGGACAGCGCGAACACCGGGGAGCTGTTTTTT; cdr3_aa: CASSLVRDSANTGELFF
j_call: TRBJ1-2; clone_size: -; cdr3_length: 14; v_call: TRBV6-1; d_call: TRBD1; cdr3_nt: TGTGCCAGCAGTGGTAACAGGGGAGGCTATGGCTACACCTTC; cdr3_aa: CASSGNRGGYGYTF
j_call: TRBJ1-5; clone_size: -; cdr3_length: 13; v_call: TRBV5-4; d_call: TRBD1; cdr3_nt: TGTGCCAGCAGCCCAGACAGGGGCCAGCCCCAGCATTTT; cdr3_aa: CASSPDRGQPQHF
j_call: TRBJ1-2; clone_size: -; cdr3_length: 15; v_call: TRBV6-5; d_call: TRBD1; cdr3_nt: TGTGCCAGCAGTTACGAAGGGACAGGGCGGGATGGCTACACCTTC; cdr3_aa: CASSYEGTGRDGYTF
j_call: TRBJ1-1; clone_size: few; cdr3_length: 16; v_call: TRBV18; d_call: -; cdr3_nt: TGTGCCAGCTCACCGATTTTACGTGGGGCGCACACTGAAGCTTTCTTT; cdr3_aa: CASSPILRGAHTEAFF
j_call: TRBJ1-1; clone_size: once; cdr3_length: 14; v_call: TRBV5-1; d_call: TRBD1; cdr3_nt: TGCGCCAGCAGCTGGACAGGGACCCACACTGAAGCTTTCTTT; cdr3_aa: CASSWTGTHTEAFF
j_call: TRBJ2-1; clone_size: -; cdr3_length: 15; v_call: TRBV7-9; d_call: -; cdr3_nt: TGTGCCAGCAGCTTTGGGACATTCTCCTACAATGAGCAGTTCTTC; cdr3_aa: CASSFGTFSYNEQFF
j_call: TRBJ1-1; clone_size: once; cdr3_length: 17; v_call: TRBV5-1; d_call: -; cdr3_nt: TGCGCCAGCAGCCAACCCCAATCCCGCGGGAGGAACACTGAAGCTTTCTTT; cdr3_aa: CASSQPQSRGRNTEAFF
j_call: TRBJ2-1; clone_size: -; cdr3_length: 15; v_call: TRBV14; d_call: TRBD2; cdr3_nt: TGTGCCAGCAGCCAAGAGGCGGGAGGGCCCTATGAGCAGTTCTTC; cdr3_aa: CASSQEAGGPYEQFF
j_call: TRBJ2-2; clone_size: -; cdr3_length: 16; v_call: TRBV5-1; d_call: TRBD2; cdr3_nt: TGCGCCAGCAGCGTGCTTAGCGGGACGAACACCGGGGAGCTGTTTTTT; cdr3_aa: CASSVLSGTNTGELFF
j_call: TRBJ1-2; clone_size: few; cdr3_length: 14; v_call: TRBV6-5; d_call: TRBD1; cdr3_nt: TGTGCCAGCAGAGGGACAGATCCGCCCTATGGCTACACCTTC; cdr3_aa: CASRGTDPPYGYTF
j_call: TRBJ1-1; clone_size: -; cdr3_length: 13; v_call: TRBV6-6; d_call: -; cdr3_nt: TGTGCCAGCCGCCGGACAGCGAACACTGAAGCTTTCTTT; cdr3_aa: CASRRTANTEAFF
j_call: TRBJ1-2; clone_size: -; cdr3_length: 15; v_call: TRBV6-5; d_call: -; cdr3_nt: TGTGCCAGCAGTTACTCGGGCAGCGGAATCTATGGCTACACCTTC; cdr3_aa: CASSYSGSGIYGYTF
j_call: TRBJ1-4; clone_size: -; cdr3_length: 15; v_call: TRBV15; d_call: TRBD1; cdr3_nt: TGTGCCACCAGCAGCGAGACAGGGGTGATTGGAAAACTGTTTTTT; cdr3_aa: CATSSETGVIGKLFF
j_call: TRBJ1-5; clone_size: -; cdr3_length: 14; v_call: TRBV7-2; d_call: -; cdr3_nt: TGTGCCAGCAGCTTTGGCAGGGGTGGCCAGCCCCAGCATTTT; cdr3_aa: CASSFGRGGQPQHF
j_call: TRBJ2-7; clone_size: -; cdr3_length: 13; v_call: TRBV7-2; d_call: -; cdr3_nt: TGTGCCAGCAGCGAAGCGATACATAACGAGCAGTACTTC; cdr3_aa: CASSEAIHNEQYF
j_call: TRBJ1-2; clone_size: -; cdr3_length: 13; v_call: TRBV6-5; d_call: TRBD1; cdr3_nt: TGTGCCAGCAGTTACCCTGGACAGGTTGGCTACACCTTC; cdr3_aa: CASSYPGQVGYTF
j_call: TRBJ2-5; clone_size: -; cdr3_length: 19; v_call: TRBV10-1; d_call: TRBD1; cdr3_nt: TGCGCCAGCAGTGAGTCGAAAGGGGGCTTGGGTACAGCACAAGAGACCCAGTACTTC; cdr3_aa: CASSESKGGLGTAQETQYF
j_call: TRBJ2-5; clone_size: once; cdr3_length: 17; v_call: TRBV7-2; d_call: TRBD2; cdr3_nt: TGTGCCAGCAGCACAGGACGACTAGCGGGGGACCAAGAGACCCAGTACTTC; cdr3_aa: CASSTGRLAGDQETQYF
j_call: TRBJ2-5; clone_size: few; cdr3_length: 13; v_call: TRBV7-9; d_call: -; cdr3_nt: TGTGCCAGCAGCCTACGACACGGAGAGACCCAGTACTTC; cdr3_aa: CASSLRHGETQYF
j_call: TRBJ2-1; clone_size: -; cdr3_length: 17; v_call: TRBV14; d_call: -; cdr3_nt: TGTGCCAGCAGCCAGCCCTCCAAGGACTTTTCTTACAATGAGCAGTTCTTC; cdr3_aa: CASSQPSKDFSYNEQFF
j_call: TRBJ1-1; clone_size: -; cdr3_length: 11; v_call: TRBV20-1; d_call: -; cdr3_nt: TGCAGTGCTAGCCGGGGCACTGAAGCTTTCTTT; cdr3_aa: CSASRGTEAFF
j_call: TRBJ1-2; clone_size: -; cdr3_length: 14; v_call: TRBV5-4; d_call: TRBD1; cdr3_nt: TGTGCCAGCAGCTACCGGACAGGACTCTATGGCTACACCTTC; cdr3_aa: CASSYRTGLYGYTF